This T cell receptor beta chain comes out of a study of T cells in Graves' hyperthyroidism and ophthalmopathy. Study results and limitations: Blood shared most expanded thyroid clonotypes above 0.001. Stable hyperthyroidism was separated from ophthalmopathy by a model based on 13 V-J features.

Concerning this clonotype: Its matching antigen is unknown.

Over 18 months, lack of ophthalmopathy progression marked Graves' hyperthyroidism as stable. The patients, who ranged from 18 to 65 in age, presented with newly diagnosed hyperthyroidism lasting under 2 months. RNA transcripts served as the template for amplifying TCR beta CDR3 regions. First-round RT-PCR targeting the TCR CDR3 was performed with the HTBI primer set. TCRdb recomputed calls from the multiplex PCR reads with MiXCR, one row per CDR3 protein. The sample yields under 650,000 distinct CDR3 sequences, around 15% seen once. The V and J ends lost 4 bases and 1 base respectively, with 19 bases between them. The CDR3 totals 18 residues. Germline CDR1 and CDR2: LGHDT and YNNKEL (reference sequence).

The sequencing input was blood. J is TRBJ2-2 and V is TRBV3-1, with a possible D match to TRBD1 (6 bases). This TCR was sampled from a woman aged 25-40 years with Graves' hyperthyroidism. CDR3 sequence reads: CASSRRKRTVVNTGELFF. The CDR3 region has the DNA TGTGCCAGCAGCCGACGAAAACGGACAGTAGTGAACACCGGGGAGCTGTTTTTT.